What follows describes a single T cell receptor (beta chain). Its antigen is unidentified. The CDR3 totals 13 residues. The germline V gene encodes CDR1 SGHNT and CDR2 YYREEE (reference sequence). The J segment lost 6 bases and the V segment lost 4 bases, leaving 5 bases of the junction unmatched. Only in-frame clones appear in the TCRdb table, and some are missing; sequencing was by immunoSEQ multiplex PCR. Seen here are some 26,000 clones, roughly 89% observed once, and the top ten hold under 2%. This sample stems from a study of PD-1 blockade in classical Hodgkin lymphoma. Study-level findings and limits: When nivolumab was started under 1 year after ASCT, patients were excluded.

Relapse after autologous stem cell transplantation occurred in every patient, and brentuximab vedotin exposure varied. Thawed PBMCs were the source of CD4+ T cells, purified by magnetic negative selection. The chain is built from TRBV5-4 and TRBJ1-2; 8 bases align to TRBD1. The material sequenced was CD4+ T cells from blood, taken at baseline. The TCR sequence derives from a human donor with classical Hodgkin lymphoma. CDR3 loop: CASSKQGADGYTF. For the CDR3, the DNA is TGTGCCAGCAGCAAGCAGGGGGCGGATGGCTACACCTTC.